This T cell receptor (beta chain) comes out of a study of cytotoxic CD8 clonotypes in ibrutinib-treated CLL. Study-level background: By median roughly 65 months, approximately twelve had progressed and around 14 stayed remitted; responses had been 2 complete and 24 partial. Findings of the study overall: Patients had baseline clonality above age-matched healthy donors, and this clonality moved with circulating CD8+ T-cell counts. Treatment saw public clonotypes, which were uncommon, either contract or stay stable.

TCR beta libraries used 2 to 2.5 micrograms of genomic DNA from cryopreserved PBMCs. From germline, CDR1 is SGHDT and CDR2 YYEEEE. The CDR3 contains 11 residues. Germline trimming cut 5 bases from V and 12 bases from J; bases unmatched to any gene: 8. The assay was immunoSEQ multiplex PCR, and TCRdb's table has in-frame clones only and misses some. The repertoire holds 250,000 to 350,000 clones, approximately 76% seen once, with about 5.3% in the top ten. Notes on this clone: As yet, its antigen is unknown.

This chain connects TRBV5-6 to TRBJ2-7; TRBD1 aligns across 7 bases. The specimen was PBMCs, collected at disease progression, from a patient treated with ibrutinib. This sequence originates from a human donor with chronic lymphocytic leukemia. The CDR3 loop is CASSQDRVTYF. In nucleotides, the CDR3 is TGTGCCAGCAGTCAAGACAGGGTTACGTACTTC. Looking up the rest from reference TRBV5-6 and TRBJ2-7 gives the full variable domain: DAGVTQSPTHLIKTRGQQVTLRCSPKSGHDTVSWYQQALGQGPQFIFQYYEEEERQRGNFPDRFSGHQFPNYSSELNVNALLLGDSALYLCASSQDRVTYFGPGTRLTVT.